One T cell receptor beta chain is described in this entry. These data belong to a study of blood T cell repertoires in COVID-19. Under the authors' procedure: The authors estimated nucleated cell counts from reference gene primer amplification. Generated by immunoSEQ multiplex PCR, the TCRdb table keeps only in-frame clones and is missing some. V and J calls and clone size are copied from that table; D and trimming were computed from the DNA. Seen here are 350,000 to 400,000 clones, roughly nine tenths observed once, and the top ten hold 1.7%. Participants, roughly 18 to 89 years old, spanned about two dozen US areas. Cohort allocation depended upon clinical history that participants reported. Recovered status in Cohort 3 required two negative PCRs, clearance, or symptom resolution. The germline gives CDR1 SGHNT, CDR2 YYREEE (reference sequence). After removal of 4 bases from V and 1 base from J, the junction contained 7 bases not matched to a gene. There are 15 residues in the CDR3.

The rearrangement links TRBV5-4 to TRBJ2-5; 7 nucleotides align to TRBD2. The sample consisted of PBMCs or T cells enriched from blood (not recorded which). This TCR was sampled from a woman aged 25 to 39 who had recovered from COVID-19. The CDR3 sequence is CASSGLAETQETQYF. As DNA, the CDR3 is TGTGCCAGCAGCGGCCTAGCGGAGACCCAAGAGACCCAGTACTTC.